Listed here are 27 T cell receptor beta chains from one sample, sequenced in a study of T-cell memory formation after mild COVID-19. TCRdb called the 5' RACE reads again in MiXCR, with one record for every CDR3 protein. The table records about 620,000 distinct CDR3 sequences, about a sixth of them present only once. What was sequenced was PBMCs or a T cell subset sorted from them (not recorded which). The source of these receptors is an adult woman who had mild COVID-19 (a few samples of this study predate the infection). Cell type and time point are not known.

Only a few counts were recorded for this clonotype. The chain links TRBV12-3 or TRBV12-4 to TRBJ1-1; the match to TRBD1 covers 11 bases. This CDR3 region has 16 residues. The junction had 7 bases not matched to a gene; V was cut back by 5 bases and J by 2 bases. CDR3 nucleotides: TGTGCCAGCAGTCCCGGGACAGGGGGTTACAACACTGAAGCTTTCTTT. Amino acids: CASSPGTGGYNTEAFF.

The chain employs TRBV7-9 and TRBJ2-1, with 8 bases lining up with TRBD2. After removal of 5 bases from V and 10 bases from J, the junction contained 13 bases not matched to a gene. The germline CDR1 and CDR2 sequences are SEHNR and FQNEAQ (reference sequence). The CDR3 runs 15 residues. CDR3 sequence: CASSLGGSGITEQFF. In nucleotides, the CDR3 is TGTGCCAGCAGCCTAGGAGGTAGCGGGATTACGGAGCAGTTCTTC.

The V and J genes are TRBV5-6 and TRBJ1-3; no definite D call. The germline CDR1 and CDR2 sequences are SGHDT and YYEEEE. V was clipped by 4 bases and J by 4 bases, with 9 bases between them. CDR3 length: 13 amino acids. CDR3 in DNA: TGTGCCAGCAGCGCGGGAGCGGGAAACACCATATATTTT. Its translation: CASSAGAGNTIYF.

The J gene is TRBJ1-1, the V gene TRBV7-9, with 7 bases identical to TRBD1. Germline CDR1 and CDR2: SEHNR and FQNEAQ (reference sequence). This CDR3 is built from 14 residues. Trimming took 7 bases from V and 0 from J; bases not matched to a gene: 5. The CDR3 sequence is CASNRDSMNTEAFF. For the CDR3, the DNA is TGTGCCAGCAATCGGGACAGCATGAACACTGAAGCTTTCTTT. Full variable domain (remainder filled in from reference TRBV7-9 and TRBJ1-1): DTGVSQNPRHKITKRGQNVTFRCDPISEHNRLYWYRQTLGQGPEFLTYFQNEAQLEKSRLLSDRFSAERPKGSFSTLEIQRTEQGDSAMYLCASNRDSMNTEAFFGQGTRLTVV.

This clonotype has more than one count but fewer than ten. This rearrangement joins TRBV6-6 to TRBJ1-2; D not certain. Trimming took 4 bases from V and 4 from J, leaving 10 bases between them. CDR3 length: 13 residues. Germline-derived CDR1 and CDR2 are MNHNY and SVGAGI (reference sequence). DNA of the CDR3: TGTGCCAGCAGTTTTGACGGTCTCTATGGCTACACCTTC. Its translation: CASSFDGLYGYTF.

As concerns this clonotype: A read error may produce the germline difference seen at one junction end. The rearrangement uses TRBV6-1 and TRBJ1-5, with D possibly TRBD1 on 5 matching bases. CDR1 is MNHNS, CDR2 SASEGT, per germline. The CDR3 has 15 residues. DNA for the CDR3: TGTGCCAGCAGTGATCTGGGGGGGTTCTCTCAGCCCAAGCATTTT. Residues: CASSDLGGFSQPKHF.

This clonotype was seen more than once but under ten times. The chain carries TRBV6-1 and TRBJ2-7; 7 bases agree with TRBD2. Trimming cost V 10 bases and J 3 bases; bases outside gene matches: 15. The length of the CDR3 is 15 residues. Looked up from germline, CDR1 is MNHNS and CDR2 is SASEGT. CDR3 bases: TGTGCCACCTGGAGGGGTCAGGGAGGGCTCTACGAGCAGTACTTC. Its translation: CATWRGQGGLYEQYF.

The chain joins TRBV6-5 to TRBJ2-5, with 12 bases matching TRBD2. This CDR3 is built from 18 residues. V shed 4 bases, J shed 2 bases, and the junction held 11 bases outside the gene matches. Germline CDR1 and CDR2: MNHEY and SVGAGI. CDR3 DNA sequence: TGTGCCAGCAGTTCGCGGCTAGCGGGAGGGCCGCGACAAGAGACCCAGTACTTC. Translated, it gives CASSSRLAGGPRQETQYF.

This clonotype has only one observation. The chain joins TRBV6-1 to TRBJ2-5, with a possible D match to TRBD2 (6 bases). With 2 bases removed from V and 3 bases from J, the gap between germline ends came to 7 bases. The CDR3 contains 13 residues. Germline assignment: CDR1 MNHNS and CDR2 SASEGT. This CDR3 reads CASSESGEETQYF. The DNA for the CDR3 is TGTGCCAGCAGTGAATCGGGAGAAGAGACCCAGTACTTC.

The rearrangement links TRBV5-6 to TRBJ2-5, with D tentatively TRBD1 (7 bases). The CDR3 is 14 amino acids. The V end lost 4 bases, the J end lost 4 bases, and 14 bases lay between the germline ends. CDR1 is SGHDT and CDR2 is YYEEEE in the germline V gene. CDR3 sequence reads: CASSRRQGGETQYF. DNA for the CDR3: TGTGCCAGCAGCCGCCGACAGGGAGGAGAGACCCAGTACTTC.

This clonotype was seen only a few times. This chain connects TRBV9 to TRBJ2-7, with a weak D call TRBD1 (5 bases). Germline loops: CDR1 SGDLS, CDR2 YYNGEE. This CDR3 is built from 14 residues. Between the trimmed V and J ends, which lost 4 bases and 3 bases, there was a span of 14 bases. The CDR3 nucleotides are TGTGCCAGCAGCCTCACGGACAACTACTACGAGCAGTACTTC. This gives the protein CASSLTDNYYEQYF.

The chain combines TRBV5-1 with TRBJ1-1; TRBD1 agrees at 7 bases. The germline V gene has CDR1 SGHRS and CDR2 YFSETQ. The CDR3 spans 15 residues. V was pared by 3 bases and J by 1 base, with 6 bases of the junction left unmatched. CDR3: CASSYNRDRNTEAFF. As DNA, the CDR3 is TGCGCCAGCAGCTACAACCGGGACAGGAACACTGAAGCTTTCTTT.

This clonotype was detected a few times. The gene calls are TRBV5-1 and TRBJ1-6; D is unresolved. Trimming cost V 0 bases and J 10 bases, with 14 bases left between them. Germline CDR1 and CDR2: SGHRS and YFSETQ. This CDR3 contains 15 residues. CDR3: CASSLESGSGSPLHF. CDR3 sequence (DNA): TGCGCCAGCAGCTTGGAATCGGGAAGTGGCTCACCCCTCCACTTT. Supplemented by reference TRBV5-1 and TRBJ1-6, the full variable domain reads KAGVTQTPRYLIKTRGQQVTLSCSPISGHRSVSWYQQTPGQGLQFLFEYFSETQRNKGNFPGRFSGRQFSNSRSEMNVSTLELGDSALYLCASSLESGSGSPLHFGNGTRLTVT.

J is TRBJ2-7 and V is TRBV7-9, with TRBD1 matching 7 bases. CDR3 length: 15 residues. Trimming took 3 bases from V and 5 from J; bases not matched to a gene: 10. From germline, CDR1 is SEHNR and CDR2 FQNEAQ (reference sequence). CDR3: CASSFRGTERDEQYF. CDR3 in DNA: TGTGCCAGCAGCTTTAGGGGGACAGAACGGGACGAGCAGTACTTC. The variable domain in full, completed from reference TRBV7-9 and TRBJ2-7, reads DTGVSQNPRHKITKRGQNVTFRCDPISEHNRLYWYRQTLGQGPEFLTYFQNEAQLEKSRLLSDRFSAERPKGSFSTLEIQRTEQGDSAMYLCASSFRGTERDEQYFGPGTRLTVT.

J is TRBJ1-1 and V is TRBV20-1; D perhaps matches TRBD1 (5 bases). Trimming cost V 7 bases and J 3 bases, with 12 bases left between them. The CDR3 length is 12 residues. Germline V gene data show CDR1 as DFQATT and CDR2 as SNEGSKA (reference sequence). CDR3 sequence reads: CSGQWGDTEAFF. CDR3 DNA sequence: TGCAGTGGTCAATGGGGGGACACTGAAGCTTTCTTT.

This chain links TRBV7-2 with TRBJ2-3, with 8 positions matching TRBD2. V was pared by 5 bases and J by 4 bases, with 5 bases of the junction left unmatched. This CDR3 region has 14 residues. CDR1 and CDR2 from the germline V gene are SGHTA and FQGNSA. DNA of the CDR3: TGTGCCAGCAGCCTCGGACTAGCACCAGATACGCAGTATTTT. This translates into CASSLGLAPDTQYF. Together with reference TRBV7-2 and TRBJ2-3, the CDR3 gives the full variable domain: GAGVSQSPSNKVTEKGKDVELRCDPISGHTALYWYRQSLGQGLEFLIYFQGNSAPDKSGLPSDRFSAERTGGSVSTLTIQRTQQEDSAVYLCASSLGLAPDTQYFGPGTRLTVL.

This sequence joins TRBV11-2 and TRBJ2-5; 7 bases fit TRBD2. In germline, CDR1 is SGHAT, CDR2 FQNNGV. V gave up 6 bases and J gave up 2 bases; unmatched junction bases: 6. The CDR3 has 14 residues. The DNA of the CDR3 is TGTGCCAGCAGTGGTCTAGCGGAGCAAGAGACCCAGTACTTC. Encoded protein: CASSGLAEQETQYF.

V usage is TRBV15 and J usage is TRBJ2-3, with TRBD2 matching 9 bases. Germline V gene sequence: CDR1 LNHNV, CDR2 YYDKDF (reference sequence). The V gene end was trimmed by 3 bases and the J gene end by 0 bases; junction bases not matched to a gene: 4. CDR3 length: 16 amino acids. CDR3 region: CATSSQRGVSTDTQYF. The CDR3 DNA follows: TGTGCCACCAGCAGCCAGCGGGGGGTTAGCACAGATACGCAGTATTTT.

CDR3 region: CASSDLRLGQNTGELFF. The CDR3 bases are TGTGCCAGCAGCGACTTACGGTTGGGGCAGAACACCGGGGAGCTGTTTTTT. The chain joins TRBV7-9 to TRBJ2-2; a possible D gene is TRBD1 (5 bases). CDR1 is SEHNR, CDR2 FQNEAQ, per germline (reference sequence). Trimming pared 5 bases from V and 1 base from J, leaving 17 bases between. The CDR3 length is 17 residues.

This clonotype was seen only a few times. V is TRBV13 and J is TRBJ2-7, with 7 bases lining up with TRBD1. This CDR3 comprises 15 residues. Losses at the gene ends were 5 bases for V and 3 bases for J; bases not matched to a gene: 10. Germline V gene data show CDR1 as PRHDT and CDR2 as FYEKMQ (reference sequence). The CDR3, as DNA: TGTGCCAGCAGCCACCGGGACAGACGTTTCTACGAGCAGTACTTC. Encoded protein: CASSHRDRRFYEQYF. The full variable domain, in which reference TRBV13 and TRBJ2-7 provide the parts outside the CDR3, is AAGVIQSPRHLIKEKRETATLKCYPIPRHDTVYWYQQGPGQDPQFLISFYEKMQSDKGSIPDRFSAQQFSDYHSELNMSSLELGDSALYFCASSHRDRRFYEQYFGPGTRLTVT.

This clonotype came up a few times. V gene TRBV20-1 combines with J gene TRBJ1-2; 8 bases fit TRBD1. The germline gives CDR1 DFQATT, CDR2 SNEGSKA (reference sequence). CDR3 size: 16 residues. The J segment lost 14 bases and the V segment lost 3 bases, leaving 23 bases of the junction unmatched. This CDR3 is CSASTGTGPSELFKTF. For the CDR3, the DNA is TGCAGTGCTAGCACCGGGACAGGTCCCTCCGAACTATTTAAAACCTTC.

The rearrangement joins TRBV20-1 to TRBJ2-3; 10 positions agree with TRBD2. Germline CDR1 is DFQATT and CDR2 is SNEGSKA (reference sequence). V lost 0 bases and J lost 1; bases outside the gene matches: 4. The length of the CDR3 is 16 residues. CDR3 sequence (DNA): TGCAGTGCTAGAGATCGTCTAGCGGGGGGCACAGATACGCAGTATTTT. Its protein is CSARDRLAGGTDTQYF.

About this clonotype itself: One base away lies a much larger clone, so this may be a sequencing read error. The chain employs TRBV20-1 and TRBJ2-3; D remains ambiguous. CDR1 and CDR2 (germline): DFQATT, SNEGSKA (reference sequence). The CDR3 is made up of 10 amino acids. V lost 4 bases and J 2 bases, leaving 1 base between the germline ends. The DNA of the CDR3 is TGCAGTGCTACCACAGATACGCAGTATTTT. Its translation: CSATTDTQYF.

The J gene is TRBJ2-3, the V gene TRBV20-1; no reliable D call. The CDR3 totals 17 residues. Germline-derived CDR1 and CDR2 are DFQATT and SNEGSKA (reference sequence). V was pared by 1 base and J by 4 bases, with 21 bases between. CDR3 region: CSARGDPDLQSPDTQYF. DNA for the CDR3: TGCAGTGCTAGAGGCGACCCAGATCTACAGAGCCCAGATACGCAGTATTTT.

There are a few counts of this clonotype. The rearrangement uses TRBV18 and TRBJ1-5; D is perhaps TRBD1 (5 bases). Deletions cut 5 bases from V and 6 bases from J, with 20 bases between. CDR1 is KGHSH, CDR2 LQKENI, per germline. The CDR3 has 16 amino acids. CDR3 amino acids: CASSTQGPGSGQPQHF. As DNA, the CDR3 is TGTGCCAGCTCAACCCAGGGTCCTGGGTCCGGTCAGCCCCAGCATTTT.

V is TRBV12-3 or TRBV12-4 and J is TRBJ2-1; either TRBD1 or TRBD2 may fit D (6 bases each). This CDR3 comprises 14 residues. V was pared by 1 base and J by 8 bases, with 12 bases between. Here the CDR3 reads CASSLVGGGDEQFF. CDR3 in DNA: TGTGCCAGCAGTTTAGTGGGGGGCGGGGATGAGCAGTTCTTC.

This chain joins TRBV19 and TRBJ2-7; 9 bases align to TRBD1. CDR1 and CDR2 from the germline V gene are LNHDA and SQIVND (reference sequence). The J segment lost 0 bases and the V segment lost 4 bases, leaving 4 bases of the junction unmatched. This CDR3 is 15 amino acids long. CDR3 loop: CASSNPGQGSYEQYF. As DNA, the CDR3 is TGTGCCAGTAGTAATCCGGGACAGGGCTCCTACGAGCAGTACTTC.